Below, one T cell receptor beta chain is given with its context. Either two negative PCRs, clearance, or symptom resolution qualified Cohort 3 donors as recovered. In the source study's methods: Amplifying reference gene primers gave estimates of nucleated cell counts. Here immunoSEQ multiplex PCR was the method, and the copy in TCRdb shows in-frame clones only, minus some. For V, J and clone size, that table is used; D and trimming come from the DNA. Here the sample spans 190,000 or so clones, roughly nine tenths being singletons. Germline values: CDR1 SNHLY, CDR2 FYNNEI. The V end lost 7 bases, the J end lost 8 bases, and 17 bases lay between the germline ends. This CDR3 is built from 14 residues. The sample is drawn from a study of blood T cell repertoires in COVID-19.

The sequence derives from a woman between 25 and 40 years old who had recovered from COVID-19. The sequencing input was PBMCs or T cells enriched from blood (not recorded which). V gene TRBV2 combines with J gene TRBJ1-4; perhaps TRBD1 as D (6 bases). CDR3 sequence (DNA): TGTGCCAGCAAGTCGACAGGAATGTTGGAAAAACTGTTTTTT. Encoded protein: CASKSTGMLEKLFF.